This TCR beta chain came from a study of blood T cell repertoires in COVID-19. In its sample, this clone was seen a few times. In the authors' workflow: Researchers report that nucleated cell counts were estimated from reference gene primer amplification. Assay: immunoSEQ multiplex PCR; the TCRdb copy retains only in-frame clones and omits some. Clone size and V and J calls were adopted from that table, with D and trimming inferred from the DNA. The sample includes roughly 100,000 clones, 84% of them seen just once. CDR1 MNHNY and CDR2 SVGAGI come from the germline V gene (reference sequence). The V end was cut by 11 bases, the J end by 5 bases, with 12 bases between. The CDR3 has 12 amino acids.

Sequenced: peripheral blood. The J gene is TRBJ2-2, the V gene TRBV6-6; D is possibly TRBD2 (5 bases). This clonotype was obtained from a man aged 65 to 85 with active or convalescent COVID-19. CDR3 region: CAAVTITGELFF. CDR3 in DNA: TGTGCCGCGGTGACTATTACCGGGGAGCTGTTTTTT.